This T cell receptor (beta chain) was profiled in a study of vaccination and CD4 T cells after COVID-19. Points on this clonotype: Its antigen is not known.

Once obtained from cultured CD4+ T cells, the DNA was sequenced using the Oncomine TCR Beta short-read assay. DNA came from CD4+ T cells after culture. Each CDR3 protein gets one entry after TCRdb re-called the PCR reads with MiXCR. The table has fewer than 20,000 distinct CDR3 sequences, 40% to 45% seen once; the top ten hold roughly a quarter. Treatment specified: approximately 9-day PBMC culture with coronavirus spike peptide pools or control peptides (ViraFEST assay). The CDR3 runs to 11 residues. CDR1 is MNHNS and CDR2 is SASEGT in the germline V gene. Trimming removed 11 bases at V and 4 bases at J, with 11 bases between.

The chain recombines TRBV6-1 with TRBJ1-2; D is unclear. The TCR originated in a human donor who received a COVID-19 vaccine. The sample consisted of CD4+ T cells from blood, cultured in vitro, taken before SARS-CoV-2 vaccination. CDR3 bases: TGTGCCTCGTTCTGGCGCTATGGCTACACCTTC. Amino acids: CASFWRYGYTF.